This T cell receptor (beta chain) appears in the sequencing data of a study of cytomegalovirus exposure and HLA in healthy donors. Sequencing used immunoSEQ multiplex PCR; TCRdb keeps in-frame clones, though not all of them. The table records some 290,000 clones, approximately 85% of them present only once. The donors belonged to the roughly 130-subject validation cohort, separate from the 666-subject first cohort. The V end was cut by 0 bases, the J end by 5 bases, with 8 bases between. Germline-derived CDR1 and CDR2 are MGHRA and YSYEKL. This CDR3 contains 14 residues. The TCR comes from a man aged 30-40 years in good health and CMV-seronegative. This sequence joins TRBV4-1 and TRBJ1-5; tentative D call: TRBD1 (5 bases). The specimen sequenced was PBMCs. The CDR3, as DNA: TGCGCCAGCAGCCAAGAGGGGGGGGATCAGCCCCAGCATTTT. Amino acids: CASSQEGGDQPQHF.